This is a list of T cell receptor beta chains from one sample in a study of shared clonotypes between healthy human individuals. The method was immunoSEQ multiplex PCR; TCRdb's version includes in-frame clones alone and lacks a portion of them. The sample lists under 1 million clones; 80% to 95% were seen once. The sequenced sample consisted of naive CD8+ T cells sorted from blood. These receptors all come from a man aged 25-45 years in good health. CDR3s include the opening cysteine and the closing phenylalanine or tryptophan. The D gene is left open where the match is weak. Rows may omit the clone size; those that give it use once, few, many or a size class.

abundance	v_gene	len	d_gene	j_gene	CDR3nt	CDR3aa
.	TRBV14	15	TRBD2	TRBJ2-1	TGTGCCAGCAGCCCATTTCCGGGAGGGCCTGATGAGCAGTTCTTC	CASSPFPGGPDEQFF
.	TRBV27	15	TRBD2	TRBJ2-2	TGTGCCAGCAGACTAGCGGGAGGAGGAACCGGGGAGCTGTTTTTT	CASRLAGGGTGELFF
once	TRBV2	15	.	TRBJ2-7	TGTGCCAGCAGTGAATCGGGGGAGGTCGGATACGAGCAGTACTTC	CASSESGEVGYEQYF
.	TRBV6-5	14	.	TRBJ1-2	TGTGCCAGCAGCCCTGTCCAGGGCCTCGATGGCTACACCTTC	CASSPVQGLDGYTF
.	TRBV19	17	TRBD2	TRBJ2-1	TGTGCCAGTAGTGCCGGGACTAGCGGGAGCTCCTACAATGAGCAGTTCTTC	CASSAGTSGSSYNEQFF
few	TRBV29-1	12	TRBD1	TRBJ2-7	TGCAGCGTTGAGGACAGGGCCTACGAGCAGTACTTC	CSVEDRAYEQYF
.	TRBV5-1	15	.	TRBJ2-1	TGCGCCAGCAGGTACCGGGCAGTTGATTACAATGAGCAGTTCTTC	CASRYRAVDYNEQFF
.	TRBV11-2	15	.	TRBJ2-2	TGTGCCAGCAGCTTATCCTCTAGGGACACCGGGGAGCTGTTTTTT	CASSLSSRDTGELFF
.	TRBV5-6	16	.	TRBJ2-1	TGTGCCAGCAGCTTGGTAGGTAGGGGGTCCTACAATGAGCAGTTCTTC	CASSLVGRGSYNEQFF
.	TRBV27	16	.	TRBJ2-2	TGTGCCAGCAGTTCGGGGGTTGTCATCACCCCCGGGGAGCTGTTTTTT	CASSSGVVITPGELFF
.	TRBV5-4	15	.	TRBJ2-7	TGTGCCAGCAGCTTGGGGACGGAGAACCCTTACGAGCAGTACTTC	CASSLGTENPYEQYF
.	TRBV29-1	14	.	TRBJ2-3	TGCAGCGTTGAGGGGCTAGGGGGCACAGATACGCAGTATTTT	CSVEGLGGTDTQYF
.	TRBV4-3	12	.	TRBJ2-2	TGCGCCAGCAGCCAACCGACCGGGGAGCTGTTTTTT	CASSQPTGELFF
.	TRBV13	13	.	TRBJ2-7	TGTGCCAGCAGCCCGTACGGGTTGACCGAGCAGTACTTC	CASSPYGLTEQYF
.	TRBV28	15	TRBD2	TRBJ2-5	TGTGCCAGCAGTCTCATAGCGGGGTATGGGGAGACCCAGTACTTC	CASSLIAGYGETQYF
.	TRBV27	15	.	TRBJ2-3	TGTGCCAGCAGGGACAGATCCCGGTCGTTCGATACGCAGTATTTT	CASRDRSRSFDTQYF
.	TRBV29-1	14	TRBD1	TRBJ1-4	TGCAGCGTCGGCGGGACAGCTCTGGGGGAAAAACTGTTTTTT	CSVGGTALGEKLFF